These 13 T cell receptor beta chains were sequenced from one sample in a study of T cell changes during pregnancy in multiple sclerosis. Method: immunoSEQ multiplex PCR; TCRdb's copy keeps in-frame clones and lacks some. This table has approximately 68,000 clones, roughly 92% appearing once. The sequencing here drew on peripheral blood, taken in the second trimester of pregnancy. The receptors come from a female donor with multiple sclerosis, enrolled in a pregnancy study.

The rearrangement joins TRBV7-2 to TRBJ1-1, with 10 nucleotides matching TRBD1. Germline CDR1 is SGHTA and CDR2 is FQGNSA. This CDR3 comprises 13 residues. The trim removed 1 base at V and 12 bases at J, leaving 5 bases unmatched. CDR3 in DNA: TGTGCCAGCAGCTTAGGGGGACAGGGGCGATCTTTCTTT. Translated, it gives CASSLGGQGRSFF.

The chain employs TRBV19 and TRBJ2-1; the D is unclear. The CDR3 is 13 residues long. Germline lookup yields CDR1 LNHDA and CDR2 SQIVND (reference sequence). V lost 3 bases to trimming and J lost 5 bases, with 8 bases between them. The DNA for the CDR3 is TGTGCCAGTAGTATCAGGCTCGACAATGAGCAGTTCTTC. It is translated as CASSIRLDNEQFF. Supplemented by reference TRBV19 and TRBJ2-1, the full variable domain reads DGGITQSPKYLFRKEGQNVTLSCEQNLNHDAMYWYRQDPGQGLRLIYYSQIVNDFQKGDIAEGYSVSREKKESFPLTVTSAQKNPTAFYLCASSIRLDNEQFFGPGTRLTVL.

The chain combines TRBV4-1 with TRBJ1-3, with a tentative D call TRBD1 (5 bases). V dropped 0 bases and J dropped 7 bases, with 19 bases sitting between them. Germline V CDR1 and CDR2: MGHRA, YSYEKL. CDR3 length: 17 residues. The CDR3 protein is CASSQDSSGTLRNTIYF. The CDR3 DNA reads as TGCGCCAGCAGCCAAGACTCCTCCGGGACTTTGAGGAACACCATATATTTT.

This clone was seen only once. V usage is TRBV30 and J usage is TRBJ2-1; 11 positions match TRBD2. J lost 1 base, V lost 5 bases, and 7 bases had no gene match. CDR1 GTSNPN and CDR2 SVGIG come from the germline V gene (reference sequence). The CDR3 length is 16 residues. CDR3 in DNA: TGTGCCTGGTCCCGGACTAGCGGGTTTTCCTACAATGAGCAGTTCTTC. This sequence encodes CAWSRTSGFSYNEQFF.

The chain joins TRBV7-2 to TRBJ2-7; weak D call: TRBD1 (7 bases). Trimming removed 1 base at V and 3 bases at J, with 13 bases between. The germline V gene encodes CDR1 SGHTA and CDR2 FQGNSA. The CDR3 length is 15 residues. CDR3 in DNA: TGTGCCAGCAGCTTAGAGGCCAGGGGGGTCTACGAGCAGTACTTC. Protein sequence: CASSLEARGVYEQYF.

The chain links TRBV6-5 to TRBJ1-2, with D hard to call. Trimming stripped 1 base from V and 4 bases from J, with 13 bases between. There are 15 residues in the CDR3. Germline V gene data show CDR1 as MNHEY and CDR2 as SVGAGI. CDR3 amino acids: CASSYWTGVSYGYTF. The CDR3 DNA reads as TGTGCCAGCAGTTACTGGACTGGGGTGTCCTATGGCTACACCTTC.

The chain has TRBV11-2 and TRBJ1-2; D is possibly TRBD1 (6 bases). This CDR3 spans 14 amino acids. V dropped 5 bases and J dropped 4 bases, with 14 bases sitting between them. CDR1 and CDR2 from the germline V gene are SGHAT and FQNNGV. The CDR3 coding sequence is TGTGCCAGCAGCATATCGCAGGGGAGCTATGGCTACACCTTC. It codes for CASSISQGSYGYTF.

This clone was seen a single time. The rearrangement uses TRBV19 and TRBJ1-5, with TRBD1 identical over 7 bases. Germline CDR1 is LNHDA and CDR2 is SQIVND (reference sequence). V trimming: 8 bases; J trimming: 7 bases; junction bases outside the gene matches: 5. The CDR3 is made up of 12 amino acids. Here the CDR3 reads CASDDREQPQHF. CDR3 nucleotides: TGTGCCAGTGATGACAGGGAGCAGCCCCAGCATTTT.

The chain links TRBV4-1 to TRBJ1-3; 9 nucleotides line up with TRBD1. Per germline, CDR1 MGHRA and CDR2 YSYEKL. V lost 0 bases, J lost 3 bases, and 9 bases stayed unmatched. The CDR3 spans 18 residues. In DNA form, the CDR3 reads TGCGCCAGCAGCCAAGATGGCCCGGGGACAGGGTATGGAAACACCATATATTTT. Translated: CASSQDGPGTGYGNTIYF.

The rearrangement joins TRBV7-9 to TRBJ2-1; 11 nucleotides agree with TRBD2. V trimming: 5 bases; J trimming: 6 bases; junction bases outside the gene matches: 6. This CDR3 region has 15 residues. Germline V lookup: CDR1 SEHNR, CDR2 FQNEAQ (reference sequence). The CDR3 protein is CASSPSGGRVNEQFF. CDR3 nucleotides: TGTGCCAGCAGCCCTAGCGGGGGGCGGGTCAATGAGCAGTTCTTC.

The chain employs TRBV14 and TRBJ2-2, with D unresolved. The CDR3 totals 14 residues. The germline V gene has CDR1 SGHDN and CDR2 FVKESK. The V and J ends lost 1 base and 1 base respectively, with 4 bases between them. In DNA form, the CDR3 reads TGTGCCAGCAGCCAAGTACAGAACACCGGGGAGCTGTTTTTT. It encodes CASSQVQNTGELFF. The full variable domain, its missing parts supplied by reference TRBV14 and TRBJ2-2, is EAGVTQFPSHSVIEKGQTVTLRCDPISGHDNLYWYRRVMGKEIKFLLHFVKESKQDESGMPNNRFLAERTGGTYSTLKVQPAELEDSGVYFCASSQVQNTGELFFGEGSRLTVL.

This rearrangement joins TRBV4-2 to TRBJ1-2; the D gene is possibly TRBD1 (5 bases). Trimming took 0 bases from V and 4 from J, leaving 9 bases between them. CDR1 LGHNA and CDR2 YNFKEQ come from the germline V gene. This CDR3 region has 14 residues. The CDR3 region has the DNA TGTGCCAGCAGCCAAGAAGGGGCATCCTATGGCTACACCTTC. Translation: CASSQEGASYGYTF.

The J gene is TRBJ2-6, the V gene TRBV6-5, with D uncertain. The CDR3 is made up of 13 amino acids. V dropped 5 bases and J dropped 1 base, with 3 bases sitting between them. Germline V gene sequence: CDR1 MNHEY, CDR2 SVGAGI. CDR3 residues: CASSQSGANVLTF. The CDR3, as DNA: TGTGCCAGCAGTCAATCTGGGGCCAACGTCCTGACTTTC.